This T cell receptor beta chain came from a study of T cell clonality in common variable immunodeficiency. General observations from the study: Reportedly, TCR beta sequences from common variable immunodeficiency showed fewer deletions and N-nucleotide insertions.

Clones were read by immunoSEQ multiplex PCR, and TCRdb kept only the in-frame ones, dropping some. This sample includes tens of thousands of clones with no singletons; its ten biggest clones take up 6%. This clone was counted ten times or more. Its target is not known. The CDR3 extends 3 residues past the end of the read, so its final part is completed from the germline J gene. From germline, CDR1 is SGHRS and CDR2 YFSETQ. V was pared by 8 bases and J by 7 bases, with 13 bases between. This CDR3 is 13 amino acids long. Reduced serum IgG, IgA and/or IgM plus specific antibody deficiency defined CVID. The clonotype comes from a human donor with common variable immunodeficiency. This sequence joins TRBV5-1 and TRBJ1-6; weak D call: TRBD1 (5 bases). The sample was peripheral blood mononuclear cells. CDR3 DNA, as far as it was read: TGCGCCAGTAATGACGGGGGAAATTCACCC. Its protein product is CASNDGGNSP. The complete CDR3 sequence is CASNDGGNSPLHF. The full variable domain, completed using reference TRBV5-1 and TRBJ1-6, is KAGVTQTPRYLIKTRGQQVTLSCSPISGHRSVSWYQQTPGQGLQFLFEYFSETQRNKGNFPGRFSGRQFSNSRSEMNVSTLELGDSALYLCASNDGGNSPLHFGNGTRLTVT.